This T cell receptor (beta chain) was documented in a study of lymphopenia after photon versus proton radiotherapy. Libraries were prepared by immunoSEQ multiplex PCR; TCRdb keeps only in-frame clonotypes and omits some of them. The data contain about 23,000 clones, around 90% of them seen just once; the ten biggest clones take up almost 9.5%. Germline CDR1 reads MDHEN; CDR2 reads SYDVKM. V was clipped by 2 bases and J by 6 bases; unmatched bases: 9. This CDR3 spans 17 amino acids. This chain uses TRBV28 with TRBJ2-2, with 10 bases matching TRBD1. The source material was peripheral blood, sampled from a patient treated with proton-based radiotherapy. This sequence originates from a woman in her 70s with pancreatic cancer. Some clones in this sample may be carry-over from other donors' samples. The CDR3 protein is CASSLGQGGLVSGELFF. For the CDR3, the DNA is TGTGCCAGCAGTTTAGGACAGGGGGGACTAGTCTCCGGGGAGCTGTTTTTT. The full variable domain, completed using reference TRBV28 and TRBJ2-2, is DVKVTQSSRYLVKRTGEKVFLECVQDMDHENMFWYRQDPGLGLRLIYFSYDVKMKEKGDIPEGYSVSREKKERFSLILESASTNQTSMYLCASSLGQGGLVSGELFFGEGSRLTVL.